The 32 T cell receptor beta chains presented below share a single source sample, sequenced in a study of liver allograft versus peripheral blood T cells. Background on the study: Liver transplant recipients had T cell receptor repertoires compared between transplanted liver and peripheral blood.

TCRdb analysed the reads with MiXCR anew, one entry per CDR3 protein. Here the sample spans about 5,300 distinct CDR3 sequences, over 15% being singletons. These receptors all stem from a human patient who had a liver transplant. Some T cells here may be from the graft donor.

This clonotype is labeled medium-sized. This sequence joins TRBV19 and TRBJ2-1; possible D gene TRBD2, 6 bases. Trimming took off 3 bases at V and 9 bases at J, with 15 bases between the two ends. Germline lookup yields CDR1 LNHDA and CDR2 SQIVND (reference sequence). The CDR3 contains 14 residues. The chain's CDR3 is CASSMSRGRGEQFF. CDR3 sequence (DNA): TGTGCCAGTAGTATGTCACGGGGGAGAGGTGAGCAGTTCTTC.

Sample share makes this clonotype medium-sized (0.01 to 0.1%). DNA of the CDR3: TGTGCCAGCAGTCCCTCCCCCGGACAGGGGGCGAGTGGCTACACCTTC. Translated: CASSPSPGQGASGYTF. This rearrangement joins TRBV27 to TRBJ1-2; TRBD1 agrees at 11 bases. Germline CDR1 reads MNHEY; CDR2 reads SMNVEV (reference sequence). Unmatched junction bases numbered 12, after V lost 5 bases and J lost 7 bases. CDR3 size: 16 residues.

This clonotype was observed once. The chain employs TRBV18 and TRBJ1-2; D is unclear. The CDR3 is 12 residues long. Germline CDR1 KGHSH, CDR2 LQKENI. V was trimmed by 0 bases and J by 8 bases, leaving 7 bases between them. The DNA of the CDR3 is TGTGCCAGCTCACCACCGGAGGGCGGCTACACCTTC. Translation: CASSPPEGGYTF.

Sample share makes this clonotype medium-sized. V gene TRBV20-1 combines with J gene TRBJ2-7; TRBD2 agrees at 8 bases. Germline trimming cut 6 bases from V and 5 bases from J; bases unmatched to any gene: 6. This CDR3 has 12 amino acids. Per the germline V gene, CDR1 is DFQATT and CDR2 is SNEGSKA (reference sequence). CDR3 residues: CSARTSLHEQYF. The CDR3 coding sequence is TGCAGTGCCCGGACTAGCCTACACGAGCAGTACTTC.

This clonotype is labeled medium-sized. The chain recombines TRBV6-6 with TRBJ2-3, with a possible D match to TRBD2 (6 bases). CDR3 length equals 16 residues. V gave up 8 bases and J gave up 1 base, with 19 bases separating them. The germline V gene has CDR1 MNHNY and CDR2 SVGAGI (reference sequence). The CDR3 sequence: CASRRSGTPGTDTQYF. DNA for the CDR3: TGTGCCAGCCGACGGTCCGGGACTCCTGGCACAGATACGCAGTATTTT.

This rearrangement joins TRBV7-9 to TRBJ2-7; TRBD1 matches at 9 bases. V lost 5 bases and J lost 9; bases outside the gene matches: 5. CDR1 SEHNR and CDR2 FQNEAQ come from the germline V gene (reference sequence). The CDR3 sequence is 12 residues long. The CDR3 reads CASSQGQGGQYF. The CDR3 nucleotides read TGTGCCAGCAGCCAGGGACAGGGTGGGCAGTACTTC.

The chain has TRBV29-1 and TRBJ1-4, with D possibly matching TRBD1 (6 bases). V gave up 3 bases and J gave up 7 bases, with 9 bases separating them. Germline values: CDR1 SQVTM, CDR2 ANQGSEA. The CDR3 consists of 12 residues. DNA of the CDR3: TGCAGCGTTGACAGGGGAGCTGAAAAACTGTTTTTT. The encoded protein is CSVDRGAEKLFF.

V gene TRBV2 combines with J gene TRBJ1-1, with D tentatively TRBD1 (5 bases). The CDR3 is 11 residues long. Germline V gives CDR1 SNHLY, CDR2 FYNNEI. The CDR3 loop reads CGKARGTEAFF. CDR3 sequence (DNA): TGTGGCAAAGCAAGGGGCACTGAAGCTTTCTTT. The entire variable domain, with the rest obtained from reference TRBV2 and TRBJ1-1, is as follows: EPEVTQTPSHQVTQMGQEVILRCVPISNHLYFYWYRQILGQKVEFLVSFYNNEISEKSEIFDDQFSVERPDGSNFTLKIRSTKLEDSAMYFCGKARGTEAFFGQGTRLTVV.

A few counts support this clonotype. V is TRBV11-1 and J is TRBJ1-1, with D unclear. Germline CDR1 reads SGHAT; CDR2 reads FQDESV (reference sequence). The CDR3 contains 13 residues. Trimming removed 1 base at V and 7 bases at J, with 10 bases between. The CDR3 region is CASSLGLAVEAFF. The CDR3 DNA reads as TGTGCCAGCAGCTTAGGGCTGGCGGTTGAAGCTTTCTTT. Using reference TRBV11-1 and TRBJ1-1 for the parts outside the CDR3, the full variable domain is EAEVAQSPRYKITEKSQAVAFWCDPISGHATLYWYRQILGQGPELLVQFQDESVVDDSQLPKDRFSAERLKGVDSTLKIQPAELGDSAMYLCASSLGLAVEAFFGQGTRLTVV.

In this sample, this clonotype is medium-sized. This chain uses TRBV19 with TRBJ2-1, with 7 bases fitting TRBD2. CDR3 size: 14 residues. V lost 6 bases and J lost 10; bases outside the gene matches: 12. Per germline, CDR1 LNHDA and CDR2 SQIVND (reference sequence). The CDR3 DNA sequence: TGTGCCAGTAGACCTGGCGGGAGTGTGCGGGAGCAGTTCTTC. It specifies CASRPGGSVREQFF.

A note on this clonotype: This clone may be a read error of a much larger clone one base away. The chain joins TRBV6-1 to TRBJ1-2, with 8 bases identical to TRBD1. Looked up from germline, CDR1 is MNHNS and CDR2 is SASEGT. CDR3 size: 14 residues. V lost 7 bases to trimming and J lost 5 bases; unmatched junction nucleotides: 9. CDR3 sequence reads: CASTPGQGGYGYTF. The CDR3 DNA sequence: TGTGCCAGCACCCCCGGACAGGGTGGATATGGCTACACCTTC.

By share of the sample, this clonotype is medium-sized. The rearrangement links TRBV19 to TRBJ1-4; D gene ambiguous. Trimming took off 5 bases at V and 3 bases at J, with 13 bases between the two ends. The CDR3 runs 15 residues. Germline values: CDR1 LNHDA, CDR2 SQIVND (reference sequence). CDR3 residues: CASSSWTGSNEKLFF. The CDR3 bases are TGTGCCAGTAGTTCTTGGACGGGCTCTAATGAAAAACTGTTTTTT.

This clonotype counts as medium-sized (0.01 to 0.1%). V gene TRBV5-6 combines with J gene TRBJ2-3, with 9 positions matching TRBD2. The CDR3 is 17 amino acids. Germline V CDR1 and CDR2: SGHDT, YYEEEE. The V segment lost 5 bases and the J segment 0 bases; nucleotides outside the gene matches: 10. DNA for the CDR3: TGTGCCAGCAGTTCGAGACCGGGACTAGCTAGCACAGATACGCAGTATTTT. As protein: CASSSRPGLASTDTQYF.

This clonotype is medium-sized. The gene calls are TRBV18 and TRBJ1-5; TRBD1 is a possible D gene (6 bases). CDR3 size: 18 residues. CDR1 is KGHSH, CDR2 LQKENI, per germline. V dropped 0 bases and J dropped 7 bases, with 22 bases sitting between them. CDR3 protein: CASSPPPSAQGLGQPQHF. Written as DNA, the CDR3 is TGTGCCAGCTCACCACCGCCGTCAGCTCAGGGGTTGGGGCAGCCCCAGCATTTT.

This clonotype was detected many times. The V call is TRBV28, the J call TRBJ1-5; TRBD1 matches 7 bases. With V trimmed by 7 bases and J by 11 bases, 14 bases remained unmatched. CDR1 MDHEN and CDR2 SYDVKM come from the germline V gene. The CDR3 loop spans 14 amino acids. The CDR3, as DNA: TGTGCCAGCAACCTGGACAGGTTTAATTCGGCCCAGCATTTT. Its translation is CASNLDRFNSAQHF.

Relative to its sample, this clonotype is medium-sized. This chain connects TRBV5-5 to TRBJ1-4; 7 bases fit TRBD1. There are 16 residues in the CDR3. The germline V gene has CDR1 SGHKS and CDR2 YYEKEE (reference sequence). Unmatched junction bases numbered 13, after V lost 5 bases and J lost 6 bases. CDR3 in amino acids: CASSFDRVESYEKLFF. The CDR3 DNA is TGTGCCAGCAGTTTCGACAGGGTAGAATCCTATGAAAAACTGTTTTTT.

The rearrangement uses TRBV19 and TRBJ1-1, with D hard to call. The CDR3 is 12 residues long. V was clipped by 4 bases and J by 5 bases, with 8 bases between them. Germline V CDR1 and CDR2: LNHDA, SQIVND (reference sequence). The CDR3 sequence: CASSSRWTEAFF. The CDR3 coding sequence is TGTGCCAGTAGTAGCCGATGGACTGAAGCTTTCTTT.

By sample share, this clonotype is medium-sized. This chain uses TRBV6-5 with TRBJ2-7, with 10 bases fitting TRBD2. CDR1 MNHEY and CDR2 SVGAGI come from the germline V gene. This CDR3 is 15 amino acids long. V lost 6 bases and J lost 4; bases outside the gene matches: 9. The CDR3 coding sequence is TGTGCCAGCAGAACCGCCGGGACTAGCGTTTACGAGCAGTACTTC. Its protein product is CASRTAGTSVYEQYF.

A word on this clonotype: One junction end does not reproduce the germline sequence, and a read error may be involved. V usage is TRBV7-9 and J usage is TRBJ1-6; 7 nucleotides agree with TRBD1. This CDR3 comprises 13 residues. The V gene's germline CDR1 is SEHNR and CDR2 FQNEAQ (reference sequence). The CDR3 DNA sequence: TGTGCCAGCAGCTCTCAGGGGGGATCACCCCTCCAATTT. Protein product: CASSSQGGSPLQF.

This clonotype is medium-sized by share. This chain connects TRBV24-1 to TRBJ2-2, with D perhaps matching TRBD1 (5 bases). The CDR3 has 16 amino acids. V lost 3 bases and J 1 base, leaving 11 bases between the germline ends. Germline V gene lookup returns CDR1 KGHDR and CDR2 SFDVKD. The CDR3 reads CATSDGRTRNTGELFF. The CDR3 nucleotides read TGTGCCACCAGTGATGGAAGGACACGGAACACCGGGGAGCTGTTTTTT.

This clonotype is categorized as medium-sized. The chain is built from TRBV29-1 and TRBJ2-7; D is unresolved. The CDR3 is 12 residues long. Per the germline V gene, CDR1 is SQVTM and CDR2 is ANQGSEA. Trimming cost V 0 bases and J 3 bases, with 6 bases left between them. The DNA for the CDR3 is TGCAGCGTTGAAGACTATTTCTACGAGCAGTACTTC. Translation gives CSVEDYFYEQYF.

This clonotype is classed as medium-sized (0.01 to 0.1%). The chain is built from TRBV27 and TRBJ2-1; D is perhaps TRBD1 or TRBD2 (5 bases each). Trimming pared 0 bases from V and 7 bases from J, leaving 13 bases between. CDR1 MNHEY and CDR2 SMNVEV come from the germline V gene (reference sequence). CDR3 size: 15 residues. DNA of the CDR3: TGTGCCAGCAGTTTATCGTTTAGAGGGGTTAATGAGCAGTTCTTC. It encodes CASSLSFRGVNEQFF.

This clonotype appeared a few times. The chain joins TRBV7-9 to TRBJ1-4; 9 bases map to TRBD1. The CDR3 runs 17 residues. V was pared by 5 bases and J by 0 bases, with 7 bases of the junction left unmatched. CDR1 is SEHNR, CDR2 FQNEAQ, per germline (reference sequence). The chain's CDR3 is CASSLGQGGATNEKLFF. Written as DNA, the CDR3 is TGTGCCAGCAGCCTGGGACAGGGTGGGGCAACTAATGAAAAACTGTTTTTT.

This clonotype counts as medium-sized (0.01 to 0.1%). V usage is TRBV5-6 and J usage is TRBJ2-3, with TRBD2 matching over 7 bases. The V segment lost 0 bases and the J segment 0 bases; nucleotides outside the gene matches: 4. The CDR3 is 16 residues long. Germline values: CDR1 SGHDT, CDR2 YYEEEE. The CDR3: CASSLDLAASTDTQYF. Here the CDR3 DNA reads TGTGCCAGCAGCTTGGATCTAGCGGCAAGCACAGATACGCAGTATTTT.

In its sample, this clonotype is medium-sized. The gene calls are TRBV7-9 and TRBJ1-3, with D hard to call. Germline CDR1 is SEHNR and CDR2 is FQNEAQ (reference sequence). Deletions cut 1 base from V and 0 bases from J, with 13 bases between. The CDR3 contains 17 residues. As DNA, the CDR3 is TGTGCCAGCAGCTTAGATAAAAGGGCCTACTCTGGAAACACCATATATTTT. Protein sequence: CASSLDKRAYSGNTIYF.

With respect to this clonotype: A much larger clone sits a single nucleotide away, making a read error possible. The chain has TRBV28 and TRBJ2-7, with D possibly being TRBD1 or TRBD2 (5 bases each). This CDR3 comprises 19 residues. From germline, CDR1 is MDHEN and CDR2 SYDVKM. Trimming took off 3 bases at V and 0 bases at J, with 24 bases between the two ends. The DNA for the CDR3 is TGTGCCAGCAGTTTTACGCTAAGGGACGGCTCCACCATCTCCTACGAGCAGTACTTC. Its protein is CASSFTLRDGSTISYEQYF.

Details on this clonotype: A clone one base away is much larger, so this may be a read error. The chain uses TRBV6-1 and TRBJ2-1, with D perhaps assigned TRBD1 or TRBD2 (5 bases each). The CDR3 consists of 16 residues. Trimming left V 4 bases short and J 1 base short, with 14 bases between. CDR1 is MNHNS and CDR2 is SASEGT in the germline V gene. CDR3 in DNA: TGTGCCAGCAGTGGGCTGACGTGGGGGTCCTACAATGAGCAGTTCTTC. Its protein is CASSGLTWGSYNEQFF.

This clonotype was observed many times. The J gene is TRBJ2-7, the V gene TRBV7-2, with D hard to call. The germline V and J ends were trimmed by 5 bases and 3 bases, with 17 bases remaining between them. The CDR3 runs to 15 residues. CDR1 is SGHTA, CDR2 FQGNSA, per germline. The CDR3 coding sequence is TGTGCCAGCAGCCGATATATTACAGAGGTCTACGAGCAGTACTTC. Translated, it gives CASSRYITEVYEQYF.

This clonotype is categorized as medium-sized. The genes are TRBV7-2 and TRBJ1-1; unclear D gene. The CDR3 is made up of 15 amino acids. The germline V gene encodes CDR1 SGHTA and CDR2 FQGNSA. V lost 2 bases and J 4 bases, leaving 14 bases between the germline ends. In nucleotides, the CDR3 is TGTGCCAGCAGCTTACTCCCAACCCGAACCACTGAAGCTTTCTTT. It yields the protein CASSLLPTRTTEAFF. Based on the CDR3 plus reference TRBV7-2 and TRBJ1-1, the full variable domain is GAGVSQSPSNKVTEKGKDVELRCDPISGHTALYWYRQSLGQGLEFLIYFQGNSAPDKSGLPSDRFSAERTGGSVSTLTIQRTQQEDSAVYLCASSLLPTRTTEAFFGQGTRLTVV.

Within the sample, this clonotype is medium-sized. This chain connects TRBV6-1 to TRBJ1-5; 10 nucleotides line up with TRBD1. CDR1 is MNHNS, CDR2 SASEGT, per germline. With V trimmed by 5 bases and J by 6 bases, 13 bases remained unmatched. The CDR3 is made up of 17 amino acids. CDR3 nucleotide sequence: TGTGCCAGCAGTCCCCGTCCCGGGACAGGGGAGTTTCAGCCCCAGCATTTT. Protein sequence: CASSPRPGTGEFQPQHF.

This clonotype counts as medium-sized. The gene calls are TRBV6-1 and TRBJ1-2; D is unresolved. V lost 2 bases, J lost 4 bases, and 11 bases lay in between. CDR1 and CDR2 (germline): MNHNS, SASEGT. The CDR3 covers 14 residues. CDR3: CASSELGSIYGYTF. Here the CDR3 DNA reads TGTGCCAGCAGTGAACTTGGCAGCATCTATGGCTACACCTTC.

This clonotype was seen ten or more times. CDR3 region: CAWSVKRRSSYNEQFF. CDR3 coding DNA: TGTGCCTGGAGTGTAAAACGTCGGAGCTCCTACAATGAGCAGTTCTTC. The chain links TRBV30 to TRBJ2-1; no reliable D call. The germline CDR1 and CDR2 sequences are GTSNPN and SVGIG (reference sequence). The length of the CDR3 is 16 residues. The V end was cut by 0 bases, the J end by 0 bases, with 12 bases between. The entire variable domain, with the rest obtained from reference TRBV30 and TRBJ2-1, is as follows: SQTIHQWPATLVQPVGSPLSLECTVEGTSNPNLYWYRQAAGRGLQLLFYSVGIGQISSEVPQNLSASRPQDRQFILSSKKLLLSDSGFYLCAWSVKRRSSYNEQFFGPGTRLTVL.